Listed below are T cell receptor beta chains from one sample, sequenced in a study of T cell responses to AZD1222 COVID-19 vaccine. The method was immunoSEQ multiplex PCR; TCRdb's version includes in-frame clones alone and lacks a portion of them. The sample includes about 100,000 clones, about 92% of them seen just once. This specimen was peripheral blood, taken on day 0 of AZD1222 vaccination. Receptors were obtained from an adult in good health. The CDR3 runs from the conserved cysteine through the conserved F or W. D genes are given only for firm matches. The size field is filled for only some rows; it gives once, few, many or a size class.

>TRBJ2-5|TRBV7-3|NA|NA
TGTGCCAGCAGCTTAAATGGAGAGACCCAGTACTTC
CASSLNGETQYF
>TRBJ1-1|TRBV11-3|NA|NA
TGTGCCAGCAGCTTAGAACCGAGCACTGAAGCTTTCTTT
CASSLEPSTEAFF
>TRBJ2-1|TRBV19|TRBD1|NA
TGTGCCAGTAGTCTCGGGACAGGTACGTTCAATGAGCAGTTCTTC
CASSLGTGTFNEQFF
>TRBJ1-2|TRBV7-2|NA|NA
TGTGCCAGCAGCTTCAAAGGGGGCTATGGCTACACCTTC
CASSFKGGYGYTF
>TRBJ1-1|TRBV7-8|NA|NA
TGTGCCAGCAGCTTAGTTGCGACAGTGCCAGGTTTTGACACTGAAGCTTTCTTT
CASSLVATVPGFDTEAFF
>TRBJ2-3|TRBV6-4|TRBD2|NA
TGTGCCAGCAGTGTCACTAGCGGGGGATCAGATACGCAGTATTTT
CASSVTSGGSDTQYF
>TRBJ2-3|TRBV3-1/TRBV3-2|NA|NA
TGTGCCAGCAGCTCAAGGACCATCACAGATACGCAGTATTTT
CASSSRTITDTQYF
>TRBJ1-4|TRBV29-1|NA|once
TGCAGCGTTGTGTCGACAGGAACTAATGAAAAACTGTTTTTT
CSVVSTGTNEKLFF
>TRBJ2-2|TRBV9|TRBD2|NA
TGTGCCAGCAGCGTAGGGGGAGGGGACACCGGGGAGCTGTTTTTT
CASSVGGGDTGELFF
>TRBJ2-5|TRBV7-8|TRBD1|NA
TGTGCCAGCAGCTCGACAGGGGGCCAAGAGACCCAGTACTTC
CASSSTGGQETQYF
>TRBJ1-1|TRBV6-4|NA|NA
TGTGCCCGAAAGACGAACACTGAAGCTTTCTTT
CARKTNTEAFF
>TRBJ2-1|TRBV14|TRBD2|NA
TGTGCCAGCAGCCAGCGGGGGGGCCCCTACAATGAGCAGTTCTTC
CASSQRGGPYNEQFF
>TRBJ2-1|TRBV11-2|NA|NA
TGTGCCAGCAGCTTCCTGGACCAAAACAATGAGCAGTTCTTC
CASSFLDQNNEQFF
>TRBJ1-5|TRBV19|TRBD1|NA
TGTGCCAGTAGTTCCCGACAGGGACCGAGCAATCAGCCCCAGCATTTT
CASSSRQGPSNQPQHF
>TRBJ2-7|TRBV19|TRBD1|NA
TGTGCCAGTTCGTTTGGCAGGGGGCTATACGAGCAGTACTTC
CASSFGRGLYEQYF
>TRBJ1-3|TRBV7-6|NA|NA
TGTGCCAGCAGCTTGGGCAGGGGAAGCTCTGGAAACACCATATATTTT
CASSLGRGSSGNTIYF
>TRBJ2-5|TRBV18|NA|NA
TGTGCCAGCTCCCCCGCCAGGGGAGAGACCCAGTACTTC
CASSPARGETQYF
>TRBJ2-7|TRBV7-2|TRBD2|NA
TGTGCCAGCAGCCCCTACGGGAGGGACTACGAGCAGTACTTC
CASSPYGRDYEQYF
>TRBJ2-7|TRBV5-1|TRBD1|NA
TGCGCCAGCAGCTCACTGACAGGGTACCTCTACGAGCAGTACTTC
CASSSLTGYLYEQYF
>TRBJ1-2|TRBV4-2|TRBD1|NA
TGTGCCAGCAGCCAACTAACCGACAGGGGCTATGGCTACACCTTC
CASSQLTDRGYGYTF
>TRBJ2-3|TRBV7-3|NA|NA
TGTGCCAGCAGCTTGGGACTTCTATCCACAGATACGCAGTATTTT
CASSLGLLSTDTQYF
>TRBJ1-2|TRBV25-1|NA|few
TGTGCCAGCAGTGAATGGAAGCCGGGAGATGGCTACACCTTC
CASSEWKPGDGYTF
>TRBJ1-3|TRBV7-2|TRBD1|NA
TGTGCCAGCACAGGGGGCACTAGAAACACCATATATTTT
CASTGGTRNTIYF
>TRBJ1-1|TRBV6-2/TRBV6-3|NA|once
TGTGCCAGCAGTAACATGGGGGCGTTTTCTAGGGCCGGTGAAGCTTTCTTT
CASSNMGAFSRAGEAFF
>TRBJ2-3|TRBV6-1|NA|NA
TGTGCCAGCAGTGAAGCTAGGCAGGCCGTCACAGATACGCAGTATTTT
CASSEARQAVTDTQYF
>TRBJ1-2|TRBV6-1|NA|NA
TGTGCCAGCAGGGAAGGGGGAGGCTATGGCTACACCTTC
CASREGGGYGYTF
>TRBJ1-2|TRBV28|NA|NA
TGTGCCAGCAGTTTAGCTGGACAAGTGGGGGGCTACACCTTC
CASSLAGQVGGYTF